These 22 T cell receptor beta chains originate from one sample sequenced in a study of cytomegalovirus exposure and HLA in healthy donors. Vbeta (60) and Jbeta (13) primers were used in the PCR. Assay: immunoSEQ multiplex PCR; the TCRdb copy retains only in-frame clones and omits some. The sample has 150,000 to 200,000 clones, roughly four fifths seen once. Sequencing used PBMCs. Receptors originate from a woman aged 18-29 years in good health and CMV-seropositive.

The J gene is TRBJ1-4, the V gene TRBV18; 10 nucleotides agree with TRBD1. Germline V lookup: CDR1 KGHSH, CDR2 LQKENI. V shed 3 bases and J 8 bases; nucleotides not matched to a gene: 12. The CDR3 is made up of 17 amino acids. The CDR3: CASSPVGQGPTMEKLFF. The CDR3 bases are TGTGCCAGCTCACCCGTGGGACAGGGGCCAACAATGGAAAAACTGTTTTTT.

The V call is TRBV9, the J call TRBJ1-4, with D unresolved. Germline CDR1 SGDLS, CDR2 YYNGEE. V lost 0 bases and J 4 bases, leaving 10 bases between the germline ends. This CDR3 region has 15 residues. The CDR3 DNA reads as TGTGCCAGCAGCGTAGGAGGCCAGCTTAATGAAAAACTGTTTTTT. Amino acids: CASSVGGQLNEKLFF. The variable domain in full, with the rest retrieved from reference TRBV9 and TRBJ1-4, is DSGVTQTPKHLITATGQRVTLRCSPRSGDLSVYWYQQSLDQGLQFLIQYYNGEERAKGNILERFSAQQFPDLHSELNLSSLELGDSALYFCASSVGGQLNEKLFFGSGTQLSVL.

This rearrangement joins TRBV9 to TRBJ2-2; 8 positions match TRBD2. V dropped 0 bases and J dropped 4; count of bases not matched to a gene: 5. Looked up from germline, CDR1 is SGDLS and CDR2 is YYNGEE. This CDR3 is built from 16 residues. The CDR3 nucleotides read TGTGCCAGCAGCGTAGCTGGAGCGGGGGTCACCGGGGAGCTGTTTTTT. It specifies CASSVAGAGVTGELFF.

The V and J genes are TRBV7-2 and TRBJ2-1, with TRBD1 matching 8 bases. The CDR3 covers 15 residues. V shed 11 bases, J shed 3 bases, and the junction held 12 bases outside the gene matches. CDR1 is SGHTA and CDR2 is FQGNSA in the germline V gene. CDR3 bases: TGTGCCCTCAGACCCGGGGACAGGCGCTACAATGAGCAGTTCTTC. This gives the protein CALRPGDRRYNEQFF.

The genes are TRBV6-1 and TRBJ2-3; TRBD2 matches 12 bases. The germline CDR1 and CDR2 sequences are MNHNS and SASEGT. The CDR3 has 15 residues. The ends lost 6 bases at V and 6 bases at J; junction bases unmatched: 7. Here the CDR3 DNA reads TGTGCCAGCAGCGCCCTAGCGGGGGGGGAGGATACGCAGTATTTT. It specifies CASSALAGGEDTQYF.

Regarding this clone: This CDR3 is also generated by other DNA sequences in the sample. This chain uses TRBV5-4 with TRBJ1-1, with unresolved D. The CDR3 sequence is 15 residues long. V lost 1 base, J lost 1 base, and 11 bases lay in between. Germline loops: CDR1 SGHNT, CDR2 YYREEE (reference sequence). This CDR3 reads CASSLFFSGNTEAFF. The DNA for the CDR3 is TGTGCCAGCAGCTTGTTTTTTTCAGGGAACACTGAAGCTTTCTTT.

The genes are TRBV5-4 and TRBJ2-3; weak D call: TRBD1 (5 bases). V lost 4 bases and J lost 4, with 10 bases in between. The germline gives CDR1 SGHNT, CDR2 YYREEE (reference sequence). The CDR3 is made up of 13 amino acids. CDR3 DNA sequence: TGTGCCAGCAGCACAGGTAACCCAGATACGCAGTATTTT. The encoded protein is CASSTGNPDTQYF.

The chain has TRBV5-8 and TRBJ1-1; D not certain. Per the germline V gene, CDR1 is SGHTS and CDR2 is YDEGEE. V lost 5 bases and J lost 9, with 20 bases in between. The CDR3 contains 14 residues. In DNA, the CDR3 is TGTGCCAGCAGGCCTGAACCACCCACTGCAAAAGCTTTCTTT. Translated: CASRPEPPTAKAFF.

The V gene is TRBV7-3, the J gene TRBJ2-7; 7 bases are shared with TRBD1. Per the germline V gene, CDR1 is SGHTA and CDR2 is FQGTGA. Trimming removed 4 bases from V and 6 bases from J; junction bases left unmatched: 6. This CDR3 spans 13 amino acids. The CDR3 sequence: CASSSNPGGEQYF. The CDR3 nucleotides are TGTGCCAGCAGCTCGAACCCAGGGGGCGAGCAGTACTTC.

The V call is TRBV19, the J call TRBJ1-1; D is undetermined. Per the germline V gene, CDR1 is LNHDA and CDR2 is SQIVND (reference sequence). Trimming shortened V by 3 bases and J by 1 base, and 15 bases separated the two germline ends. The CDR3 is 16 residues long. The DNA for the CDR3 is TGTGCCAGTAGTATCCCCTATGTGCGGGGGAACACTGAAGCTTTCTTT. Translated: CASSIPYVRGNTEAFF. Full variable domain (missing parts from reference TRBV19 and TRBJ1-1): DGGITQSPKYLFRKEGQNVTLSCEQNLNHDAMYWYRQDPGQGLRLIYYSQIVNDFQKGDIAEGYSVSREKKESFPLTVTSAQKNPTAFYLCASSIPYVRGNTEAFFGQGTRLTVV.

This clone was found once. The chain joins TRBV27 to TRBJ1-5; no firm D call. The germline V and J ends were trimmed by 10 bases and 1 base, with 11 bases remaining between them. The CDR3 is 13 amino acids. Germline CDR1 MNHEY, CDR2 SMNVEV (reference sequence). CDR3: CATPNSSNQPQHF. In DNA form, the CDR3 reads TGTGCCACTCCGAACTCAAGCAATCAGCCCCAGCATTTT.

This chain uses TRBV29-1 with TRBJ2-1, with 8 bases identical to TRBD2. Germline trimming cut 7 bases from V and 2 bases from J; bases unmatched to any gene: 4. Germline CDR1 and CDR2: SQVTM and ANQGSEA. The CDR3 runs 13 residues. The CDR3 coding sequence is TGCAGCGCCCTAGCGGGTACCTACAATGAGCAGTTCTTC. It is translated as CSALAGTYNEQFF.

This clone was picked up a small number of times. This chain connects TRBV12-5 to TRBJ1-5, with unresolved D. V was cut by 7 bases and J by 3 bases, with 10 bases left in between. The germline CDR1 and CDR2 sequences are LGHNT and FRNRAP. This CDR3 has 13 residues. CDR3 protein: CASVELFNQPQHF. The DNA for the CDR3 is TGTGCTAGTGTCGAGCTTTTCAATCAGCCCCAGCATTTT.

Concerning this clone: The junction departs from the called germline gene at one end, perhaps through a read error. The rearrangement uses TRBV7-7 and TRBJ2-5; TRBD2 matches at 8 bases. The CDR3 has 14 amino acids. Germline loops: CDR1 SSHAT, CDR2 FNYEAQ (reference sequence). CDR3: CASTQGLGGDTQYF. For the CDR3, the DNA is TGTGCTAGCACCCAGGGACTAGGGGGGGACACCCAGTACTTC.

This chain connects TRBV30 to TRBJ1-1, with D hard to call. V lost 2 bases and J lost 1, with 11 bases in between. CDR1 GTSNPN and CDR2 SVGIG come from the germline V gene (reference sequence). The CDR3 is 14 amino acids. In DNA, the CDR3 is TGTGCCTGGAGTAGAGGTTTGACGAACACTGAAGCTTTCTTT. Translated, it gives CAWSRGLTNTEAFF.

The chain combines TRBV19 with TRBJ2-2, with D tentatively TRBD2 (7 bases). The CDR3 consists of 13 residues. Germline CDR1 and CDR2: LNHDA and SQIVND (reference sequence). The V and J ends lost 7 bases and 7 bases respectively, with 13 bases between them. The CDR3 region is CASTPRGGGELFF. DNA of the CDR3: TGTGCCAGTACCCCAAGGGGGGGCGGGGAGCTGTTTTTT.

The chain recombines TRBV7-2 with TRBJ2-1, with 7 positions matching TRBD2. The CDR3 runs to 15 residues. The germline V gene encodes CDR1 SGHTA and CDR2 FQGNSA. The V segment lost 2 bases and the J segment 4 bases; nucleotides outside the gene matches: 5. The CDR3 DNA follows: TGTGCCAGCAGCTTATTGACTAGCCAATACAATGAGCAGTTCTTC. Residues: CASSLLTSQYNEQFF. The whole variable domain, filled in from reference TRBV7-2 and TRBJ2-1, reads GAGVSQSPSNKVTEKGKDVELRCDPISGHTALYWYRQSLGQGLEFLIYFQGNSAPDKSGLPSDRFSAERTGGSVSTLTIQRTQQEDSAVYLCASSLLTSQYNEQFFGPGTRLTVL.

V is TRBV6-5 and J is TRBJ1-2, with D perhaps matching TRBD1 (5 bases). V shed 5 bases and J shed 4 bases, with 17 bases lying between them. This CDR3 spans 15 amino acids. Germline assignment: CDR1 MNHEY and CDR2 SVGAGI. CDR3 coding DNA: TGTGCCAGCAGTCCCGGGGGAGGTTATCTCTATGGCTACACCTTC. Protein sequence: CASSPGGGYLYGYTF.

The chain is built from TRBV30 and TRBJ1-5; 8 nucleotides align to TRBD1. J was trimmed by 2 bases and V by 3 bases; bases with no gene match: 3. This CDR3 region has 14 residues. The V gene's germline CDR1 is GTSNPN and CDR2 SVGIG (reference sequence). The CDR3 sequence is CAWRQGGGNQPQHF. The CDR3 DNA follows: TGTGCCTGGAGACAGGGGGGTGGCAATCAGCCCCAGCATTTT.

For this clone: Different DNA sequences within this sample yield the same CDR3. The chain is built from TRBV11-2 and TRBJ2-3; D uncertain. This CDR3 region has 15 residues. Germline CDR1 reads SGHAT; CDR2 reads FQNNGV. Trimming shortened V by 3 bases and J by 0 bases, and 10 bases separated the two germline ends. The CDR3 bases are TGTGCCAGCAGCTTTTTTGGCGGTAGCACAGATACGCAGTATTTT. Translated: CASSFFGGSTDTQYF.

This chain uses TRBV6-1 with TRBJ2-3; 8 nucleotides match TRBD2. Unmatched junction bases numbered 7, after V lost 2 bases and J lost 3 bases. This CDR3 region has 16 residues. Germline V gives CDR1 MNHNS, CDR2 SASEGT. As DNA, the CDR3 is TGTGCCAGCAGTGAACTGAGCGGGGGACTAACAGATACGCAGTATTTT. Translation: CASSELSGGLTDTQYF.

This chain joins TRBV7-9 and TRBJ2-1, with D unclear. The germline V gene has CDR1 SEHNR and CDR2 FQNEAQ (reference sequence). This CDR3 spans 17 amino acids. The V end was cut by 1 base, the J end by 0 bases, with 13 bases between. The CDR3 DNA reads TGTGCCAGCAGCTTAGATGTAGCCTTAAGCTCCTACAATGAGCAGTTCTTC. This codes for CASSLDVALSSYNEQFF.